This TCR beta chain was sequenced for a study of PD-L1 blockade in urothelial cancer. Study overall: Males with urothelial cancer arising in the bladder constituted most of the roughly 30 patients. Study conclusions and caveats: Pretreatment TCR clonality in blood, when below the median, was predictive of better survival.

The repertoire was sequenced with immunoSEQ multiplex PCR; TCRdb's copy has only in-frame clones and lacks some. The profile shows some 40,000 clones, about 90% of them singletons. Time point here: peripheral blood 6 weeks after treatment start. Per patient, between 1 and 8 samples were collected at pretreatment and on-treatment time points. With respect to this clone: Its specificity is unknown.

This TCR was sampled from a man in his sixties or seventies with urothelial cancer. The sample consisted of PBMCs, taken around atezolizumab (anti-PD-L1) treatment.

The CDR3 sequence is CASSLTGLTLAKNIQYF. The DNA of the CDR3 is TGTGCCAGCAGTTTAACGGGACTTACTCTAGCCAAAAACATTCAGTACTTC. The genes are TRBV28 and TRBJ2-4, with D possibly matching TRBD2 (6 bases). In germline, CDR1 is MDHEN, CDR2 SYDVKM. The CDR3 sequence is 17 residues long. Trimming took 2 bases from V and 0 from J, leaving 14 bases between them.